This T cell receptor (beta chain) was recovered during a study of early stage breast cancer tumors. The CDR3 runs to 14 residues. The ends lost 3 bases at V and 7 bases at J; junction bases unmatched: 5. Germline lookup yields CDR1 MNHEY and CDR2 SMNVEV (reference sequence). The table came from immunoSEQ multiplex PCR; TCRdb's copy has only in-frame clones and leaves some out. The sample holds approximately 14,000 clones, about 81% seen once. The TCR sequence derives from a person aged 25 to 40 with breast cancer. What was sequenced was normal breast tissue next to the tumor. The chain links TRBV27 to TRBJ2-1, with 8 bases fitting TRBD2. The CDR3 DNA reads as TGTGCCAGCAGTTTGACTAGCGTTTTGAATGAGCAGTTCTTC. It is translated as CASSLTSVLNEQFF.